The clone carrying this TCR beta chain was recorded at least ten times. This same CDR3 is encoded by further DNA sequences in the sample. The germline V gene encodes CDR1 MDHEN and CDR2 SYDVKM. The V end was cut by 6 bases, the J end by 0 bases, with 11 bases between. The CDR3 sequence is 14 residues long. The method was immunoSEQ multiplex PCR; TCRdb's version includes in-frame clones alone and lacks a portion of them. The data show tens of thousands of clones, 85% seen once. This entry is derived from a study of cytomegalovirus exposure and HLA in healthy donors. The sample consisted of PBMCs. The chain has TRBV28 and TRBJ1-1; a possible D gene is TRBD1 (5 bases). The sequence was obtained from a man between 18 and 29 years old in good health and CMV-seropositive. DNA for the CDR3: TGTGCCAGCAGGACAGATACGCTGAACACTGAAGCTTTCTTT. Its translation: CASRTDTLNTEAFF. The whole variable domain, filled in from reference TRBV28 and TRBJ1-1, reads DVKVTQSSRYLVKRTGEKVFLECVQDMDHENMFWYRQDPGLGLRLIYFSYDVKMKEKGDIPEGYSVSREKKERFSLILESASTNQTSMYLCASRTDTLNTEAFFGQGTRLTVV.